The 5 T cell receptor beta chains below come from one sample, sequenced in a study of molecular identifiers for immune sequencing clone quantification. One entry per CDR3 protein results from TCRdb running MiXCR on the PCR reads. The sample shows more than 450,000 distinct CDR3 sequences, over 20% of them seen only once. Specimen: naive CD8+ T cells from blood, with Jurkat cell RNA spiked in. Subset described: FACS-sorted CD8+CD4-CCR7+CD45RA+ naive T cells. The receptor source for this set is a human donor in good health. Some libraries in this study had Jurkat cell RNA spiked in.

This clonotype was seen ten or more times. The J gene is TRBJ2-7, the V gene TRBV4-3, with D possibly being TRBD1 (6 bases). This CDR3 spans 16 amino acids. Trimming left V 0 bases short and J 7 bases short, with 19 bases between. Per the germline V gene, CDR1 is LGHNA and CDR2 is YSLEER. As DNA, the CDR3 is TGCGCCAGCAGCCAAGATGTCGGGAAAGGAGGACAGGAGCAGTACTTC. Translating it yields CASSQDVGKGGQEQYF.

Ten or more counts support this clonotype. Here the CDR3 DNA reads TGCGCCAGCAGCCAAGATGGCAGGGGGCAGTTCTTC. It encodes CASSQDGRGQFF. The V call is TRBV4-1, the J call TRBJ2-1; tentative D call: TRBD1 (6 bases). Trimming cost V 0 bases and J 12 bases, with 9 bases left between them. In germline, CDR1 is MGHRA, CDR2 YSYEKL. This CDR3 contains 12 residues.

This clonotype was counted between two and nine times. CDR3 DNA: TGTGCCAGCCGGAGGGCCTGGAACACTGAAGCTTTCTTT. It translates to CASRRAWNTEAFF. This chain uses TRBV2 with TRBJ1-1; D not resolved. The CDR3 contains 13 residues. Looked up from germline, CDR1 is SNHLY and CDR2 is FYNNEI. The V end lost 8 bases, the J end lost 1 base, and 11 bases lay between the germline ends.

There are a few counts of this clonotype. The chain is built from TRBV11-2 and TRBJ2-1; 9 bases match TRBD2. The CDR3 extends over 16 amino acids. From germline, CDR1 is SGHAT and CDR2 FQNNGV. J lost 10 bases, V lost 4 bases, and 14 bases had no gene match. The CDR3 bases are TGTGCCAGCAGCTCCCCCGGGACTAGCCTAGGCCGGGAGCAGTTCTTC. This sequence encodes CASSSPGTSLGREQFF. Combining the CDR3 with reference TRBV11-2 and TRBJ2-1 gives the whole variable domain EAGVAQSPRYKIIEKRQSVAFWCNPISGHATLYWYQQILGQGPKLLIQFQNNGVVDDSQLPKDRFSAERLKGVDSTLKIQPAKLEDSAVYLCASSSPGTSLGREQFFGPGTRLTVL.

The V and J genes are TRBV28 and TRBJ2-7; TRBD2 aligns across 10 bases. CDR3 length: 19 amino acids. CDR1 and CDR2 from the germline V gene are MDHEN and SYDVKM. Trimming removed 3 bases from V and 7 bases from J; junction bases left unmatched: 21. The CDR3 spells CASSLTGSRLAGRPWEQYF. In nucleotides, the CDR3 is TGTGCCAGCAGTTTGACAGGCTCGCGACTAGCGGGTCGCCCGTGGGAGCAGTACTTC.